The present T cell receptor beta chain was sequenced within a study of cytomegalovirus exposure and HLA in healthy donors. Germline V lookup: CDR1 MDHEN, CDR2 SYDVKM. With V trimmed by 3 bases and J by 5 bases, 13 bases remained unmatched. CDR3 length: 17 amino acids. The PCR had 60 Vbeta and 13 Jbeta primers. Profiled with immunoSEQ multiplex PCR; TCRdb holds only in-frame clones, not every one. Of around 150,000 clones listed, around nine tenths are singletons. The chain combines TRBV28 with TRBJ1-2; 9 nucleotides align to TRBD1. The sequenced sample consisted of PBMCs. The clonotype originates from a young woman in good health and CMV-seronegative. CDR3 loop: CASSFSPYRGRRYGYTF. Here the CDR3 DNA reads TGTGCCAGCAGTTTTTCCCCTTACAGGGGGCGAAGGTATGGCTACACCTTC.